The source of this T cell receptor beta chain is a study of blood T cell repertoires in COVID-19. Trimming took off 8 bases at V and 1 base at J, with 12 bases between the two ends. The length of the CDR3 is 13 residues. Germline V gene data show CDR1 as MNHEY and CDR2 as SVGAGI. Assay: immunoSEQ multiplex PCR; the TCRdb copy retains only in-frame clones and omits some. The sample lists approximately 54,000 clones; approximately 90% were seen once. The rearrangement uses TRBV6-5 and TRBJ2-7, with D possibly matching TRBD1 (6 bases). Sequences were obtained from peripheral blood. The source of this sequence is a woman aged 40 to 55 with active COVID-19. Here the CDR3 DNA reads TGTGCCAGCGAAGGGACAAGTTCCTACGAGCAGTACTTC. Translation: CASEGTSSYEQYF.